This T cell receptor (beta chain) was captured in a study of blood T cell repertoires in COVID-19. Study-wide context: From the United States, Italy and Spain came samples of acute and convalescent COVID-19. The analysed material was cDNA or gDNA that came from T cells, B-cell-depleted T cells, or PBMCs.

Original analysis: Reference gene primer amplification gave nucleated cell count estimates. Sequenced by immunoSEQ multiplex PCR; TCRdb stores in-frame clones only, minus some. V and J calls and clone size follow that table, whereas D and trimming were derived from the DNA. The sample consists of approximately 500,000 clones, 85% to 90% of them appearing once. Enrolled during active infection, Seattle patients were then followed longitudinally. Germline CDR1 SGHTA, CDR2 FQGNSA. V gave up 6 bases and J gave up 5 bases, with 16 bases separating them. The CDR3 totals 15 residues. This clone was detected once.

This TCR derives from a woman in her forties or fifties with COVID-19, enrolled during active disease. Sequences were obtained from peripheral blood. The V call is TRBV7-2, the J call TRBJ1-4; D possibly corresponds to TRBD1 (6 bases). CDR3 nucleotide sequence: TGTGCCAGCAGTTTTCGCAGGGGCGGGAATGAAAAACTGTTTTTT. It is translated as CASSFRRGGNEKLFF.